This T cell receptor beta chain was identified during a study of OX40 agonist ivuxolimab in advanced cancers. Study summary: Ivuxolimab, an antibody that agonizes OX40 (CD134), was administered to the patients.

Produced via immunoSEQ multiplex PCR; TCRdb's table is partial and in-frame only. Altogether 60,000 or so clones are present, approximately 94% being singletons, with the ten largest covering around 20%. Findings and caveats of the study: CD8+ T cells (on average) carried more expanded clones than CD4+ T cells. A proportion of nonresponders additionally exhibited low normalized T-cell clonal expansion.

About this clone: The antigen remains undetermined.

Germline-derived CDR1 and CDR2 are LGHNA and YNFKEQ. This CDR3 is 17 amino acids long. Trimming removed 4 bases from V and 2 bases from J; junction bases left unmatched: 10. Prior autoimmune disease or systemic immunosuppression barred patients. Sequencing was performed on CD4+ or CD8+ T cells sorted from blood, taken in a trial of the OX40 agonist ivuxolimab. The chain combines TRBV4-2 with TRBJ2-2; 7 positions match TRBD2. The source is an adult with an advanced solid tumor such as melanoma, head and neck, liver or kidney cancer. The CDR3 reads CASSLDLAGLNTGELFF. CDR3 coding DNA: TGTGCCAGCAGCCTCGACTTAGCGGGTCTTAACACCGGGGAGCTGTTTTTT.